The T cell receptor (beta chain) described here comes from a study of blood T cells in healthy people across ages. A sample-barcoded 5' primer and a J-beta primer mix were used in a second PCR of roughly 6 to 12 cycles. MiXCR was run by TCRdb on the 5' RACE reads, yielding one entry per CDR3 protein. The sample includes 1.6 million or so distinct CDR3 sequences, roughly 30% seen only once; the top ten take about 11%. Points from the study as a whole: Diversity figures derived from one million T cells were judged to underestimate the true value.

The CDR3 totals 16 residues. Trimming took 4 bases from V and 9 from J; bases not matched to a gene: 17. CDR1 is SGHTA and CDR2 is FQGNSA in the germline V gene. The sample providers were healthy Caucasian people from Russia, aged about 6 to 95. This clonotype was observed a handful of times. The antigen remains undetermined. Material for sequencing was blood. This TCR came from a woman in her 30s in good health. The chain couples TRBV7-2 to TRBJ2-5, with TRBD1 matching 7 bases. The CDR3 region is CASSSRNRQGPRAQYF. CDR3 DNA: TGTGCCAGCAGCTCCCGGAACCGACAGGGACCCAGGGCCCAGTACTTC.